The 8 T cell receptor beta chains below come from one sample, sequenced in a study of T cells after yellow fever vaccination. From the 5' RACE reads, TCRdb called clonotypes with MiXCR, one entry per CDR3 protein. Among 250,000 to 400,000 distinct CDR3 sequences listed, 4.1% were seen once. This specimen was PBMCs, taken 5 days after the yellow fever booster vaccination. These receptors all stem from a man younger than 35 who received the YFV17D yellow fever vaccine.

The V and J genes are TRBV27 and TRBJ1-5, with 7 bases identical to TRBD1. Germline V CDR1 and CDR2: MNHEY, SMNVEV (reference sequence). V was clipped by 6 bases and J by 7 bases; unmatched bases: 9. The CDR3 runs to 14 residues. CDR3 sequence reads: CASSPVTGWQPQHF. DNA for the CDR3: TGTGCCAGCAGCCCTGTGACAGGGTGGCAGCCCCAGCATTTT.

This clonotype was observed a few times. The chain has TRBV7-2 and TRBJ2-2, with D possibly TRBD1 on 5 matching bases. The CDR3 spans 13 residues. Germline CDR1 is SGHTA and CDR2 is FQGNSA. The germline V and J ends were trimmed by 5 bases and 13 bases, with 17 bases remaining between them. The CDR3 coding sequence is TGTGCCAGCAGCCCCGGGCCCACAGGCGGGCTGTTTTTT. It translates to CASSPGPTGGLFF.

The sample holds a few counts of this clonotype. The V gene is TRBV5-1, the J gene TRBJ2-2; D possibly uses TRBD1 or TRBD2 (5 bases each). The CDR3 contains 17 residues. With 0 bases removed from V and 1 base from J, the gap between germline ends came to 13 bases. CDR1 and CDR2 (germline): SGHRS, YFSETQ. CDR3 in DNA: TGCGCCAGCAGCTTGGGATCCGGGGCGCGGAACACCGGGGAGCTGTTTTTT. Translating gives CASSLGSGARNTGELFF.

This clonotype came up a few times. One junction end disagrees with the germline gene, perhaps due to a read error. The rearrangement links TRBV20-1 to TRBJ2-5; D unresolved. The CDR3 covers 14 residues. Germline values: CDR1 DFQATT, CDR2 SNEGSKA (reference sequence). This chain's CDR3 is CSARATAQQETQYF. In nucleotides, the CDR3 is TGCAGTGCAAGAGCTACAGCACAGCAAGAGACCCAGTACTTC.

This clonotype appeared a few times. The DNA of the CDR3 is TGTGCCAGTAGTATTCAGGGTTCGTACGAGCAGTACTTC. Amino acid sequence: CASSIQGSYEQYF. The chain employs TRBV19 and TRBJ2-7; D perhaps matches TRBD1 (5 bases). Looked up from germline, CDR1 is LNHDA and CDR2 is SQIVND (reference sequence). Trimming took off 3 bases at V and 4 bases at J, with 10 bases between the two ends. CDR3 length: 13 residues.

Many counts were recorded for this clonotype. This sequence joins TRBV4-1 and TRBJ2-3; tentatively, D is TRBD1 or TRBD2 (5 bases each). CDR3 size: 14 residues. Trimming removed 3 bases from V and 6 bases from J, with 13 bases in between. Germline CDR1 is MGHRA and CDR2 is YSYEKL. CDR3 in DNA: TGCGCCAGCAGCCACCTCGGGGCAGTGGATACGCAGTATTTT. The encoded protein is CASSHLGAVDTQYF.

This sequence joins TRBV6-2 or TRBV6-3 and TRBJ2-7, with TRBD1 matching 8 bases. Trimming cost V 7 bases and J 1 base; bases outside gene matches: 3. From germline, CDR1 is MNHEY and CDR2 SVGEGT. The CDR3 sequence is 13 residues long. DNA for the CDR3: TGTGCCAGCACGAGACAGGGGTCCTACGAGCAGTACGTC. It codes for CASTRQGSYEQYV.

J is TRBJ2-6 and V is TRBV11-2, with TRBD1 identical over 7 bases. Trimming cost V 5 bases and J 2 bases; bases outside gene matches: 9. The CDR3 totals 17 residues. CDR1 is SGHAT, CDR2 FQNNGV, per germline. The DNA for the CDR3 is TGTGCCAGCAGCCAATATATTACAGGGGCTGGGGCCAACGTCCTGACTTTC. Translating gives CASSQYITGAGANVLTF.